This is a list of T cell receptor beta chains from one sample in a study of memory CD4+ T cells and cytomegalovirus serostatus. Assay: immunoSEQ multiplex PCR; the TCRdb copy retains only in-frame clones and omits some. The table has tens of thousands of clones, 82% seen once. Specimen: memory CD4+ T cells from blood. Receptor source: an adult in good health and CMV-seronegative. CDR3s include the opening cysteine and the closing phenylalanine or tryptophan. The D gene is left open where the match is weak. Clone size, where shown, is once, few, many, or a class for clones that have expanded.

abundance: once
d_gene: NA
j_gene: TRBJ2-3
v_gene: TRBV2
CDR3nt: TGTGCCAGCAGCTGGGGCGCGACAGATACGCAGTATTTT
CDR3aa: CASSWGATDTQYF

abundance: NA
d_gene: NA
j_gene: TRBJ2-7
v_gene: TRBV5-4
CDR3nt: TGTGCCAGCAGCTTGGATTCAGGTTCCTACGAGCAGTACTTC
CDR3aa: CASSLDSGSYEQYF

abundance: NA
d_gene: TRBD1
j_gene: TRBJ1-4
v_gene: TRBV28
CDR3nt: TGTGCCAGCAGTCGACAGGGGAGAGAAAAACTGTTTTTT
CDR3aa: CASSRQGREKLFF

abundance: NA
d_gene: NA
j_gene: TRBJ1-1
v_gene: TRBV27
CDR3nt: TGTGCCAGCAGTTACTCGCGGACGAACCTTGACACTGAAGCTTTCTTT
CDR3aa: CASSYSRTNLDTEAFF

abundance: NA
d_gene: NA
j_gene: TRBJ2-5
v_gene: TRBV13
CDR3nt: TGTGCCAGCAGCTTACAGGCGGGGGCGTTCCAAGAGACCCAGTACTTC
CDR3aa: CASSLQAGAFQETQYF

abundance: NA
d_gene: NA
j_gene: TRBJ2-7
v_gene: TRBV28
CDR3nt: TGTGCCAGCAGTTTAGGACAGATCTCCTACGAGCAGTACTTC
CDR3aa: CASSLGQISYEQYF

abundance: NA
d_gene: NA
j_gene: TRBJ1-3
v_gene: TRBV7-2
CDR3nt: TGTGCCAGCAGCTTAGGGTACACCATATATTTT
CDR3aa: CASSLGYTIYF

abundance: NA
d_gene: TRBD2
j_gene: TRBJ2-3
v_gene: TRBV2
CDR3nt: TGTGCCAGCGGGGGCACTAGCGGGGGGGCAGATACGCAGTATTTT
CDR3aa: CASGGTSGGADTQYF

abundance: NA
d_gene: TRBD1
j_gene: TRBJ1-5
v_gene: TRBV6-6
CDR3nt: TGTGCCAGCAGTGATACCGGGACAGGGGATCAGCCCCAGCATTTT
CDR3aa: CASSDTGTGDQPQHF

abundance: NA
d_gene: NA
j_gene: TRBJ2-1
v_gene: TRBV12-5
CDR3nt: TGTGCTAGTGCCCCAGGGTGGGGGACGTTCGACAATGAGCAGTTCTTC
CDR3aa: CASAPGWGTFDNEQFF

abundance: once
d_gene: TRBD2
j_gene: TRBJ2-2
v_gene: TRBV4-2
CDR3nt: TGTGCCAGCAGCCACATTACTAGCGGGGGCACCGGGGAGCTGTTTTTT
CDR3aa: CASSHITSGGTGELFF

abundance: NA
d_gene: NA
j_gene: TRBJ1-4
v_gene: TRBV7-2
CDR3nt: TGTGCCAGCAGCTTAGTTTTCGGCTTTGGGGAAAAACTGTTTTTT
CDR3aa: CASSLVFGFGEKLFF

abundance: few
d_gene: NA
j_gene: TRBJ1-6
v_gene: TRBV30
CDR3nt: TGTGCCTGGACACGGGGAAGAGAATCACCCCTCCACTTT
CDR3aa: CAWTRGRESPLHF

abundance: NA
d_gene: TRBD1
j_gene: TRBJ1-6
v_gene: TRBV14
CDR3nt: TGTGCCAGCAGCCAAGGCAGGGGGTATAATTCACCCCTCCACTTT
CDR3aa: CASSQGRGYNSPLHF

abundance: once
d_gene: NA
j_gene: TRBJ1-1
v_gene: TRBV6-5
CDR3nt: TGTGCCAGCAGTTGGGACACACGAACTGAAGCTTTCTTT
CDR3aa: CASSWDTRTEAFF

abundance: NA
d_gene: NA
j_gene: TRBJ2-1
v_gene: TRBV4-3
CDR3nt: TGCGCCAGCAGCCAGAAAGACAGCCACAATGAGCAGTTCTTC
CDR3aa: CASSQKDSHNEQFF

abundance: once
d_gene: TRBD1
j_gene: TRBJ1-2
v_gene: TRBV7-2
CDR3nt: TGTGCCAGCAGCTTAGCGGCGACAGGGTACTATGGCTACACCTTC
CDR3aa: CASSLAATGYYGYTF

abundance: NA
d_gene: TRBD1
j_gene: TRBJ1-2
v_gene: TRBV7-2
CDR3nt: TGTGCCAGCAGCTTCTCCGGGACAGGGGGAATTGGCTACACCTTC
CDR3aa: CASSFSGTGGIGYTF

abundance: NA
d_gene: NA
j_gene: TRBJ2-1
v_gene: TRBV7-2
CDR3nt: TGTGCCAGCAGCTTATCCGGGCCCCCCAACAATGAGCAGTTCTTC
CDR3aa: CASSLSGPPNNEQFF

abundance: NA
d_gene: NA
j_gene: TRBJ1-5
v_gene: TRBV6-5
CDR3nt: TGTGCCAGCTCCCCCGCAGGGACTGCCTATCTAACCCAGCATTTT
CDR3aa: CASSPAGTAYLTQHF

abundance: NA
d_gene: NA
j_gene: TRBJ1-2
v_gene: TRBV7-9
CDR3nt: TGTGCCAGCAGTTATACAGGGACCTATGGCTACACCTTC
CDR3aa: CASSYTGTYGYTF

abundance: NA
d_gene: TRBD1
j_gene: TRBJ1-2
v_gene: TRBV7-2
CDR3nt: TGTGCCAGCAGCCGGGACAGAAACTATGGCTACACCTTC
CDR3aa: CASSRDRNYGYTF

abundance: once
d_gene: NA
j_gene: TRBJ1-1
v_gene: TRBV7-8
CDR3nt: TGTGCCAGCAGCTCAACTCAATCGAACACTGAAGCTTTCTTT
CDR3aa: CASSSTQSNTEAFF

abundance: NA
d_gene: TRBD1
j_gene: TRBJ2-5
v_gene: TRBV28
CDR3nt: TGTGCCAGCAGTGTACAGGGGGCGAGAGAGACCCAGTACTTC
CDR3aa: CASSVQGARETQYF

abundance: NA
d_gene: NA
j_gene: TRBJ1-6
v_gene: TRBV5-1
CDR3nt: TGCGCCAGCAGCGGAGACGGGGGGGGTCGTTCACCCCTCCACTTT
CDR3aa: CASSGDGGGRSPLHF

abundance: few
d_gene: NA
j_gene: TRBJ2-1
v_gene: TRBV29-1
CDR3nt: TGCAGCGTTGTACAGGGAGTAGAGCAGTTCTTC
CDR3aa: CSVVQGVEQFF

abundance: few
d_gene: NA
j_gene: TRBJ1-1
v_gene: TRBV29-1
CDR3nt: TGCAGCGCCCTGGGGGGGGTCACTGAAGCTTTCTTT
CDR3aa: CSALGGVTEAFF

abundance: NA
d_gene: TRBD1
j_gene: TRBJ1-5
v_gene: TRBV19
CDR3nt: TGTGCCAGTAGTATACGGACAGGGGGCCGCAGCAATCAGCCCCAGCATTTT
CDR3aa: CASSIRTGGRSNQPQHF

abundance: NA
d_gene: NA
j_gene: TRBJ1-6
v_gene: TRBV6-5
CDR3nt: TGTGCCAGCAGTACAGACTATAATTCACCCCTCCACTTT
CDR3aa: CASSTDYNSPLHF

abundance: NA
d_gene: NA
j_gene: TRBJ2-2
v_gene: TRBV11-2
CDR3nt: TGTGCCAGCCAAACGAGGGGGGCCCGACAGAGCGGGGAGCTGTTTTTT
CDR3aa: CASQTRGARQSGELFF